This passage covers 9 T cell receptor beta chains from one sample sequenced in a study of blood T cell repertoires in COVID-19. Profiling relied on immunoSEQ multiplex PCR, and the TCRdb table lists in-frame clones only, not all of them. Of about 160,000 clones detected, approximately 81% appear once; the ten largest clones hold around 5.1%. The sample comprised PBMCs or T cells enriched from blood (not recorded which). All receptors derive from a woman in her thirties or forties with acute COVID-19.

The chain couples TRBV5-1 to TRBJ2-3, with 7 bases fitting TRBD1. Per germline, CDR1 SGHRS and CDR2 YFSETQ. The CDR3 is made up of 14 amino acids. V dropped 4 bases and J dropped 1; count of bases not matched to a gene: 3. CDR3 in DNA: TGCGCCAGCAGCCCTGGACAGGGCACAGATACGCAGTATTTT. Its protein product is CASSPGQGTDTQYF.

The genes are TRBV10-1 and TRBJ2-7, with D possibly matching TRBD1 (6 bases). V was clipped by 5 bases and J by 2 bases, with 13 bases between them. From germline, CDR1 is WNHNN and CDR2 SYGVQD (reference sequence). The CDR3 is made up of 14 amino acids. CDR3: CASSQGQPPYEQYF. In DNA, the CDR3 is TGCGCCAGCAGTCAAGGACAGCCGCCCTACGAGCAGTACTTC.

This chain uses TRBV11-3 with TRBJ2-1; no clear D gene. The V and J ends lost 6 bases and 5 bases respectively, with 8 bases between them. This CDR3 comprises 12 residues. From germline, CDR1 is SGHNT and CDR2 YENEEA. The CDR3 sequence: CASRREDNEQFF. The CDR3 DNA follows: TGTGCCAGCAGGCGAGAGGACAATGAGCAGTTCTTC.

The chain recombines TRBV7-2 with TRBJ2-1, with TRBD2 as a possible D gene (5 bases). This CDR3 spans 13 amino acids. Germline CDR1 SGHTA, CDR2 FQGNSA. The V end was cut by 4 bases, the J end by 3 bases, with 7 bases between. The CDR3 bases are TGTGCCAGCAGCTGGAGGATCTACAATGAGCAGTTCTTC. This gives the protein CASSWRIYNEQFF.

This chain connects TRBV3-1 (or the pseudogene TRBV3-2) to TRBJ1-6; no clear D gene. CDR1 is LGHDT and CDR2 is YNNKEL in the germline V gene (reference sequence). V was shortened by 1 base and J by 7 bases, with 8 bases between the two germline ends. The CDR3 loop spans 14 amino acids. CDR3 DNA sequence: TGTGCCAGCAGCCAAGGGACGGGAAATTCACCCCTCCACTTT. Translated: CASSQGTGNSPLHF.

The chain uses TRBV5-4 and TRBJ2-5; possibly TRBD2 for D (6 bases). From germline, CDR1 is SGHNT and CDR2 YYREEE (reference sequence). V was shortened by 1 base and J by 5 bases, with 12 bases between the two germline ends. The CDR3 has 14 residues. CDR3 DNA sequence: TGTGCCAGCAGCTTGCCGGGAGCGAGGGAGACCCAGTACTTC. This sequence encodes CASSLPGARETQYF. The variable domain in full, completed from reference TRBV5-4 and TRBJ2-5, reads ETGVTQSPTHLIKTRGQQVTLRCSSQSGHNTVSWYQQALGQGPQFIFQYYREEENGRGNFPPRFSGLQFPNYSSELNVNALELDDSALYLCASSLPGARETQYFGPGTRLLVL.

CDR3 coding DNA: TGTGCCAGCAGCGCTCAATCCGGGGAGACCCAGTACTTC. It yields the protein CASSAQSGETQYF. The V and J genes are TRBV7-3 and TRBJ2-5; D is undetermined. This CDR3 is built from 13 residues. Trimming shortened V by 5 bases and J by 5 bases, and 12 bases separated the two germline ends. Germline V gene sequence: CDR1 SGHTA, CDR2 FQGTGA.

The chain links TRBV7-2 to TRBJ2-4; possibly TRBD1 for D (6 bases). Trimming left V 2 bases short and J 2 bases short, with 13 bases between. Germline CDR1 SGHTA, CDR2 FQGNSA. The CDR3 sequence is 16 residues long. The CDR3 nucleotides are TGTGCCAGCAGCTTAACAGGGTCGGGGTCCAAAAACATTCAGTACTTC. This codes for CASSLTGSGSKNIQYF.

The chain recombines TRBV6-6 with TRBJ1-2, with D hard to call. Germline CDR1 MNHNY, CDR2 SVGAGI (reference sequence). The CDR3 length is 12 residues. V was shortened by 6 bases and J by 4 bases, with 9 bases between the two germline ends. The CDR3 nucleotides are TGTGCCAGCAGACCTAACCTCTATGGCTACACCTTC. As protein: CASRPNLYGYTF.